The present entry profiles one T cell receptor (beta chain) with its context. Germline loops: CDR1 SGHRS, CDR2 YFSETQ. The CDR3 has 14 amino acids. After removal of 5 bases from V and 11 bases from J, the junction contained 11 bases not matched to a gene. These data are taken from a study of blood T cell repertoires in COVID-19. In the study overall: Samples came from the United States, Italy and Spain, spanning acute and convalescent COVID-19. T cells, B-cell-depleted T cells, or PBMCs provided the cDNA or gDNA that served as material.

As originally analysed: Reference gene primer amplification gave nucleated cell count estimates. Profiled with immunoSEQ multiplex PCR; TCRdb holds only in-frame clones, not every one. The D gene and trimming were derived from the DNA, and the V and J assignments and clone size from that table. The sample lists 400,000 or so clones, around 90% occurring once. Followed longitudinally, the Seattle patients had been enrolled during active infection. This sequence originates from a man aged 18 to 35 with COVID-19, enrolled during active disease. J is TRBJ2-2 and V is TRBV5-1; 8 bases line up with TRBD1. Sequenced: peripheral blood. This chain's CDR3 is CASSPGQVNKELFF. CDR3 bases: TGCGCCAGCAGTCCGGGACAGGTGAATAAAGAGCTGTTTTTT.